The clone carrying this T cell receptor beta chain was seen only a few times. This entry is derived from a study of blood T cell repertoires in COVID-19. Study information: Sites across the United States, Italy and Spain contributed samples from acute and convalescent COVID-19. Sources were T cells, B-cell-depleted T cells, or PBMCs; the material itself was cDNA or gDNA.

Per the authors' pipeline: Reference gene primer amplification in the assay estimated nucleated cell counts. The method was immunoSEQ multiplex PCR; TCRdb's version includes in-frame clones alone and lacks a portion of them. From that table come the V and J calls and clone size; the DNA was used to work out D and trimming. The top ten hold roughly 1.7% of the sample, which has roughly 250,000 clones, about 87% seen once. Recruits, aged about 18 to 89 years, lived in approximately 26 US areas. The CDR3 runs to 14 residues. V dropped 10 bases and J dropped 1 base, with 13 bases sitting between them. Germline V gives CDR1 KGHDR, CDR2 SFDVKD.

The J gene is TRBJ1-5, the V gene TRBV24-1; weak D call: TRBD1 (5 bases). The source material was PBMCs or T cells enriched from blood (not recorded which). The receptor was derived from a woman in her forties or fifties who had recovered from COVID-19. The CDR3 is CATEGRESNQPQHF. DNA of the CDR3: TGTGCCACAGAGGGACGGGAGAGCAATCAGCCCCAGCATTTT.